These 8 T cell receptor beta chains came from one sample sequenced in a study of T cells in Graves' hyperthyroidism and ophthalmopathy. RNA transcripts served as the template for amplifying TCR beta CDR3 regions. Using the HTBI primer set, a first-round RT-PCR was run on the TCR CDR3. TCRdb re-analysed the multiplex PCR reads in MiXCR, keeping a single row per CDR3 protein. The table lists 750,000 to 900,000 distinct CDR3 sequences, 38% of them singletons, with around 9.3% in the top ten. Sequenced sample: blood. Receptor source: a man between 18 and 35 years old with Graves' hyperthyroidism.

This clonotype appeared many times. The chain carries TRBV7-2 and TRBJ2-7; no clear D. V was cut by 2 bases and J by 5 bases, with 13 bases left in between. The CDR3 runs 14 residues. Germline-derived CDR1 and CDR2 are SGHTA and FQGNSA. The CDR3 protein is CASSLLGSWHEQYF. The DNA for the CDR3 is TGTGCCAGCAGCTTATTGGGCTCGTGGCACGAGCAGTACTTC.

Remarks on this clonotype: The junction departs from germline at one end; a sequencing error may be responsible. This chain links TRBV15 with TRBJ2-7, with 8 bases matching TRBD2. In germline, CDR1 is LNHNV, CDR2 YYDKDF (reference sequence). CDR3 length equals 14 residues. CDR3 sequence (DNA): TGTGCCGCCAGCAGCCACGGACTAGCAAACGAGCAGTACTTC. This translates into CAASSHGLANEQYF.

This clonotype has ten or more counts. This chain's CDR3 is CGGGGTINSPLHF. The CDR3, as DNA: TGCGGGGGAGGGGGGACTATTAATTCACCCCTCCACTTT. The rearrangement joins TRBV20-1 to TRBJ1-6; possible D gene TRBD1, 6 bases. This CDR3 is 13 amino acids long. CDR1 is DFQATT, CDR2 SNEGSKA, per germline (reference sequence).

In regard to this clonotype: A much larger clone lies one base from this, so it may be a read error. The chain employs TRBV7-6 and TRBJ2-5, with 8 bases aligning to TRBD1. Unmatched junction bases numbered 4, after V lost 3 bases and J lost 1 base. CDR1 and CDR2 (germline): SGHVS, FNYEAQ. The CDR3 is 15 amino acids. As DNA, the CDR3 is TGTGCCAGCAGCTTTGGGACAGGCACCCAAGAGACCCAGTACTTC. It codes for CASSFGTGTQETQYF.

This clonotype was found many times. This chain links TRBV25-1 with TRBJ1-1, with no clear D. Germline V CDR1 and CDR2: MGHDK, SYGVNS. This CDR3 has 13 amino acids. Deletions cut 5 bases from V and 1 base from J, with 8 bases between. CDR3 in amino acids: CASSLKTNTEAFF. The CDR3 nucleotides read TGTGCCAGCAGTCTCAAGACGAACACTGAAGCTTTCTTT.

The chain carries TRBV20-1 and TRBJ2-7; TRBD2 matches at 14 bases. The V gene's germline CDR1 is DFQATT and CDR2 SNEGSKA (reference sequence). This CDR3 is 15 amino acids long. Germline trimming cut 3 bases from V and 3 bases from J; bases unmatched to any gene: 4. CDR3 coding DNA: TGCAGTGCTAGGCCGGGACTAGCGGGGGTCTACGAGCAGTACTTC. It yields the protein CSARPGLAGVYEQYF.

The CDR3 nucleotides are TGTGCCAGCAGCTTGGATCGCTACAGCTATGGCTACACCTTC. Its protein is CASSLDRYSYGYTF. The rearrangement joins TRBV5-4 to TRBJ1-2; D is unresolved. This CDR3 comprises 14 residues. Germline values: CDR1 SGHNT, CDR2 YYREEE (reference sequence). V was pared by 0 bases and J by 4 bases, with 10 bases between.

Only a few counts were recorded for this clonotype. The gene calls are TRBV12-3 or TRBV12-4 and TRBJ2-7; TRBD1 matches at 8 bases. The CDR3 has 14 residues. V was clipped by 3 bases and J by 5 bases; unmatched bases: 6. The CDR3 DNA reads as TGTGCCAGCAGTTTCTTCAGGGGGCTTGACGAGCAGTACTTC. Its protein product is CASSFFRGLDEQYF.